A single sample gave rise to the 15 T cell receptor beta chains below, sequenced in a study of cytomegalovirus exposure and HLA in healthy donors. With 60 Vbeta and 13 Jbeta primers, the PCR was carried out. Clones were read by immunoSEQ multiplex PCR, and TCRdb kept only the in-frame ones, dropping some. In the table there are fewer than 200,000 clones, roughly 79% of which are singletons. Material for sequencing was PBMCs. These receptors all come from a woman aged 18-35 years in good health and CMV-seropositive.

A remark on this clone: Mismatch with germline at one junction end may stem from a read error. As DNA, the CDR3 is TGTGCCAGTAGCTTTAGGAGGGTTGGATATTCACCCCTCCACTTT. It is translated as CASSFRRVGYSPLHF. This chain uses TRBV7-9 with TRBJ1-6; D gene unclear. Germline CDR1 and CDR2: SEHNR and FQNEAQ (reference sequence). The length of the CDR3 is 15 residues.

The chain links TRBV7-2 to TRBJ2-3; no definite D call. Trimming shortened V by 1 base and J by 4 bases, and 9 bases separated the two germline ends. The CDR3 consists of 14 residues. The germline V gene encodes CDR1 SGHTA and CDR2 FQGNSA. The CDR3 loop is CASSLGRASDTQYF. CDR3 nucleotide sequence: TGTGCCAGCAGCTTAGGACGAGCGTCAGATACGCAGTATTTT.

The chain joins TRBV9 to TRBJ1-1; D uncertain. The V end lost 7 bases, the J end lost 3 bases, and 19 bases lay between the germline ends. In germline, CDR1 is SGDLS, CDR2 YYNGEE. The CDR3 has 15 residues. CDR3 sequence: CASSPARTGYTEAFF. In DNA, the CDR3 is TGTGCCAGCTCTCCCGCCAGAACGGGGTACACTGAAGCTTTCTTT.

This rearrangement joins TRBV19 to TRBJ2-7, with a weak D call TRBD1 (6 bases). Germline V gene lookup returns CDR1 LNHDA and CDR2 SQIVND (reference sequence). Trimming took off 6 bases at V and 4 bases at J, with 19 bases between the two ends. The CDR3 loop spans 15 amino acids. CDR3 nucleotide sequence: TGTGCCAGTAGCGCGTCACAGGGCAGGGTTTACGAGCAGTACTTC. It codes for CASSASQGRVYEQYF.

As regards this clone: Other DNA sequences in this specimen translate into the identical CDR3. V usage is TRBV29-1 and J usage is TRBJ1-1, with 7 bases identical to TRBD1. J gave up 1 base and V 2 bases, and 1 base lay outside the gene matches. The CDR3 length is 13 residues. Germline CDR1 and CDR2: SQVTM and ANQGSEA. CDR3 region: CSVEQGGNTEAFF. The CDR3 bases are TGCAGCGTTGAACAGGGGGGGAACACTGAAGCTTTCTTT.

The CDR3, as DNA: TGTGCCAGCAGTTTAATTGACAGGTTTGGGGACTACGAGCAGTACTTC. This gives the protein CASSLIDRFGDYEQYF. The V gene is TRBV5-4, the J gene TRBJ2-7, with D maybe TRBD1 (6 bases). CDR3 length: 16 residues. Per the germline V gene, CDR1 is SGHNT and CDR2 is YYREEE (reference sequence). V was trimmed by 5 bases and J by 3 bases, leaving 21 bases between them.

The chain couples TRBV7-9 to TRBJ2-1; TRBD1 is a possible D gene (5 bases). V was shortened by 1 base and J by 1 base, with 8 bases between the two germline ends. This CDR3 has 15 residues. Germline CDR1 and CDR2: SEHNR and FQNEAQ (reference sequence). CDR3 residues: CASSLDAGSYNEQFF. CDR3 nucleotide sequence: TGTGCCAGCAGCTTAGATGCAGGGTCCTACAATGAGCAGTTCTTC.

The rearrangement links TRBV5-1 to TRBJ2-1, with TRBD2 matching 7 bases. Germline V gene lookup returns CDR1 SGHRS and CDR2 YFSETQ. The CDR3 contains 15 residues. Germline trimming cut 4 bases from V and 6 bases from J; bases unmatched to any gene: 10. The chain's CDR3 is CASSADTSVGNEQFF. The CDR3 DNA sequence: TGCGCCAGCAGCGCTGATACTAGCGTCGGCAATGAGCAGTTCTTC.

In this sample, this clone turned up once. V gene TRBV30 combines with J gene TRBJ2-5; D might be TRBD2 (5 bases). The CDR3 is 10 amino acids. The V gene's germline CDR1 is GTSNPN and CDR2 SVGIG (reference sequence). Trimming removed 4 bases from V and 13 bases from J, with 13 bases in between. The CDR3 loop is CAWTDGIPYF. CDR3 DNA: TGTGCCTGGACCGACGGGATTCCGTACTTC.

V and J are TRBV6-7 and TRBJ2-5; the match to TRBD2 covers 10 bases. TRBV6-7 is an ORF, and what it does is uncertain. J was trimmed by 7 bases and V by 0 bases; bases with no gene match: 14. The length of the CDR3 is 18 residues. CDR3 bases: TGTGCCAGCAGTTACTCCCCTAGCGGGGGTTACGTGATGGGGACCCAGTACTTC. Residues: CASSYSPSGGYVMGTQYF.

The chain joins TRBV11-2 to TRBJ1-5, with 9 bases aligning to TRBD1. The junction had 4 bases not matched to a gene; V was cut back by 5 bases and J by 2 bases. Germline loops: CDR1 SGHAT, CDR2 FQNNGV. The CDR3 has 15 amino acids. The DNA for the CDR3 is TGTGCCAGCAGCCGGACAGGGGCGGGCAATCAGCCCCAGCATTTT. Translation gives CASSRTGAGNQPQHF. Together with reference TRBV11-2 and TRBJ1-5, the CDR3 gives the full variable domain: EAGVAQSPRYKIIEKRQSVAFWCNPISGHATLYWYQQILGQGPKLLIQFQNNGVVDDSQLPKDRFSAERLKGVDSTLKIQPAKLEDSAVYLCASSRTGAGNQPQHFGDGTRLSIL.

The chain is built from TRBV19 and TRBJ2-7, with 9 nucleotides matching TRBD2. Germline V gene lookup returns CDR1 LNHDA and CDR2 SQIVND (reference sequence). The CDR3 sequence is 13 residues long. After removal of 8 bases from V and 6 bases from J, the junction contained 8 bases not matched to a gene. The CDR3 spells CASGWRGGAEQYF. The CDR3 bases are TGTGCCAGTGGTTGGCGGGGGGGCGCCGAGCAGTACTTC.

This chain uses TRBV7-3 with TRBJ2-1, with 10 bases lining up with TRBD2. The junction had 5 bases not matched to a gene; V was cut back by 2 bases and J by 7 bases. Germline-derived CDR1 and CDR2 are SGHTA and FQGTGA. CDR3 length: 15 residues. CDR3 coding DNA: TGTGCCAGCAGCTTACTAGCGGGGGCCGGGAATGAGCAGTTCTTC. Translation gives CASSLLAGAGNEQFF.

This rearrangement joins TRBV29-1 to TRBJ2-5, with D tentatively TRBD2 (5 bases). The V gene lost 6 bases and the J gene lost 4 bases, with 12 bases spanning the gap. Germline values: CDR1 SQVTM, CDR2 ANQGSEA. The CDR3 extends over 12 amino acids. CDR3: CSVITSGETQYF. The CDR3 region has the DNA TGCAGCGTGATAACTAGTGGAGAGACCCAGTACTTC.

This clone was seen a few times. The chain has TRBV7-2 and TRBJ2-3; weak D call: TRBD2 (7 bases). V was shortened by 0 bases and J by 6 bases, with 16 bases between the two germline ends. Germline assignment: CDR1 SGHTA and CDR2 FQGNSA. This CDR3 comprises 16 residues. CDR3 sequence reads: CASSLAGRGGMDTQYF. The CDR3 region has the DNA TGTGCCAGCAGCTTAGCGGGCAGGGGAGGGATGGATACGCAGTATTTT.